Listed below are T cell receptor beta chains from one sample, sequenced in a study of T cell responses to AZD1222 COVID-19 vaccine. The assay was immunoSEQ multiplex PCR, and TCRdb's table has in-frame clones only and misses some. The repertoire holds about 150,000 clones, with about 87% as singletons. Specimen: peripheral blood, collected on day 0 of AZD1222 vaccination. The receptor set was obtained from an adult in good health. CDR3s include the opening cysteine and the closing phenylalanine or tryptophan.

cdr3_aa	j_call	v_call	cdr3_length
CASSQGFYQPQHF	TRBJ1-5	TRBV6-5	13
CASSHRAPGELFF	TRBJ2-2	TRBV3-1/TRBV3-2	13
CAIRSGGGSYEQYF	TRBJ2-7	TRBV10-3	14
CASSQGVPGGYGYTF	TRBJ1-2	TRBV3-1/TRBV3-2	15
CASSLERGVTDTQYF	TRBJ2-3	TRBV5-1	15
CASSLFRTGRAEEYGYTF	TRBJ1-2	TRBV18	18
CASREAGSSYEQYF	TRBJ2-7	TRBV6-1	14
CASSLSRGGGTDTQYF	TRBJ2-3	TRBV5-4	16
CASSLREGYTIYF	TRBJ1-3	TRBV25-1	13
CASSQDYPSGGYYNEQFF	TRBJ2-1	TRBV3-1/TRBV3-2	18
CASSPPQDYSNQPQHF	TRBJ1-5	TRBV28	16
CASSDGQGGVADTQYF	TRBJ2-3	TRBV5-1	16
CASSLWGEANSPLHF	TRBJ1-6	TRBV7-9	15
CASSLVAGGSYNEQFF	TRBJ2-1	TRBV7-6	16
CASSLNQETQYF	TRBJ2-5	TRBV5-1	12
CASSQVAGGNQPQHF	TRBJ1-5	TRBV4-3	15
CAIGGQGRSEMNTEAFF	TRBJ1-1	TRBV10-3	17
CASSPVANSYEQYF	TRBJ2-7	TRBV7-9	14
CASSQVRGVGNIQYF	TRBJ2-4	TRBV3-1/TRBV3-2	15
CASSRTGGELFF	TRBJ2-2	TRBV12-1	12
CASSFGDVNQPQHF	TRBJ1-5	TRBV6-6	14
CASSLGGGDSNQPQHF	TRBJ1-5	TRBV5-4	16
CASSAQGMNTEAFF	TRBJ1-1	TRBV9	14
CASGTRAFSGNTIYF	TRBJ1-3	TRBV3-1/TRBV3-2	15
CASRIQEYSNQPQHF	TRBJ1-5	TRBV6-5	15
CASKGADRGRTEAFF	TRBJ1-1	TRBV3-1/TRBV3-2	15
CASSTSTGGTTGELFF	TRBJ2-2	TRBV5-1	16
CASSLRIVGTGDYEQYF	TRBJ2-7	TRBV7-8	17
CASSSGTAYNTGELFF	TRBJ2-2	TRBV11-2	16
CATSDPRDSHYGYTF	TRBJ1-2	TRBV24-1	15
CASSPGTAFGYTF	TRBJ1-2	TRBV5-4	13
CASSKSWGSYEQYF	TRBJ2-7	TRBV19	14
CASSPPGQGSYTF	TRBJ1-2	TRBV7-2	13
CASSRTSGGLVEQYF	TRBJ2-7	TRBV7-9	15
CASSAAETYEQYF	TRBJ2-7	TRBV4-2	13